Sequencing of this T cell receptor beta chain was carried out in a study of blood T cells in healthy people across ages. A second roughly 6 to 12 cycle PCR used barcoded and J-beta primers. Tags on each cDNA molecule came from a template-switch adaptor with 12 random nucleotides. TCRdb called the 5' RACE reads again in MiXCR, with one record for every CDR3 protein. The data contain about 680,000 distinct CDR3 sequences, around 49% of them seen just once; the ten biggest clones take up 30% to 35%. Comments on this clonotype: At one end, the junction sequence differs from germline, possibly due to a read error.

The CDR3 contains 15 residues. The V gene's germline CDR1 is SGHNT and CDR2 YENEEA. The rearrangement links TRBV11-3 to TRBJ2-5; 7 bases are shared with TRBD1. The sequence derives from a woman aged 55 to 70 in good health. The sequencing input was blood. CDR3 nucleotide sequence: TGTACCAGCAGCCTACAGGGGTTAGGGACCAATGAGCAGTACTTC. It translates to CTSSLQGLGTNEQYF. The full variable domain, rest sourced from reference TRBV11-3 and TRBJ2-5, is EAGVVQSPRYKIIEKKQPVAFWCNPISGHNTLYWYLQNLGQGPELLIRYENEEAVDDSQLPKDRFSAERLKGVDSTLKIQPAELGDSAVYLCTSSLQGLGTNEQYFGPGTRLLVL.